The present T cell receptor (beta chain) was sequenced within a study of CD8+ T cells in alopecia areata. Study overall: Scalp area affected, as a percentage, set the severity score of treated patients. Study-level results: Lesional tissue from the scalp (especially in alopecia totalis/universalis) showed higher clonality than normal scalp.

Trimming removed 4 bases from V and 5 bases from J; junction bases left unmatched: 5. The CDR3 length is 15 residues. Germline V lookup: CDR1 SEHNR, CDR2 FQNEAQ (reference sequence). RNA, once extracted, was reverse transcribed into cDNA for use as the sequencing template. Clones were sequenced by immunoSEQ multiplex PCR, and TCRdb holds only the in-frame ones, with some missing. Here the sample spans over 85,000 clones, 70% to 80% being singletons. Treatment noted: oral pan-JAK inhibitor, 5-10 mg twice daily. Turning to this clone: What it recognizes is unknown.

J is TRBJ2-3 and V is TRBV7-9; 11 bases match TRBD2. The sample here was CD8+ T cells sorted from blood, taken around week 46, from a patient treated with tofacitinib. The sequence came from a human donor with alopecia areata. CDR3 nucleotide sequence: TGTGCCAGCAGCTCCTCTAGCGGGGGGATAGATACGCAGTATTTT. Protein: CASSSSSGGIDTQYF.